The TCR beta chain described here comes from a study of cytomegalovirus exposure and HLA in healthy donors. Concerning this clone itself: The antigen is not known.

The study's findings and limits: Sequencing likely caused a cluster of highly shared sequence variants.

PCR employed 60 Vbeta and 13 Jbeta primers. This table comes from immunoSEQ multiplex PCR, and its TCRdb copy is limited to in-frame clones, with some not included. The data hold 100,000 to 150,000 clones, with about 82% observed a single time. CDR1 is SQVTM, CDR2 ANQGSEA, per germline. There are 12 residues in the CDR3. V was trimmed by 4 bases and J by 6 bases, leaving 13 bases between them. This receptor was identified in a boy younger than 18 in good health and CMV-seronegative. This chain connects TRBV29-1 to TRBJ2-7; maybe TRBD1 (8 bases). Input material: PBMCs. CDR3 in DNA: TGCAGCGTTGGACAGGGGAGGGGCGAGCAGTACTTC. It codes for CSVGQGRGEQYF.